The text below deals with one TCR beta chain. Generated by immunoSEQ multiplex PCR, the TCRdb table keeps only in-frame clones and is missing some. The table records fewer than 50,000 clones, around 89% of them present only once. Time point indicated: peak reinfection, 3 to 8 weeks after reinfection detection. TCR sequencing was done directly ex vivo on sorted cells, without expansion in vitro. The data were taken from a study of memory CD8 T cells in hepatitis C reinfection. The CDR3 spans 15 residues. V lost 6 bases and J lost 0, with 15 bases in between. Germline CDR1 and CDR2: ENHRY and SYGVKD. The clonotype originates from a man aged 18 to 35 with hepatitis C virus infection. This chain uses TRBV10-3 with TRBJ2-7; D is possibly TRBD2 (6 bases). Sequenced sample: naive CD8+ T cells sorted from blood. In nucleotides, the CDR3 is TGTGCCATCAGCGAAGGGACTGGGAGCTCCTACGAGCAGTACGTC. Its protein is CAISEGTGSSYEQYV.